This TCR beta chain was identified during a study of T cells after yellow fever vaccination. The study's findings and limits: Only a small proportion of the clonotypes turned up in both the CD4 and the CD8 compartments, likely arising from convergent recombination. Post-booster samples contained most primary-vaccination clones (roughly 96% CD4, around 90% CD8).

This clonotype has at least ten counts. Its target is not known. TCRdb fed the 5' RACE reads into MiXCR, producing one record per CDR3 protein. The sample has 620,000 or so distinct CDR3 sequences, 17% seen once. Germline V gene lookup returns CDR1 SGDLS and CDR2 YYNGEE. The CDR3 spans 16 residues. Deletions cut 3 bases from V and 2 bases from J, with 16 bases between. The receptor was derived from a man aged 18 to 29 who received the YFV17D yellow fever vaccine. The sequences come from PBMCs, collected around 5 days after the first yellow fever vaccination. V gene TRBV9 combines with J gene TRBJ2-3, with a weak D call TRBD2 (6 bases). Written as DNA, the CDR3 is TGTGCCAGCAGCGCGCCCTTGGGGGGACTCACAGATACGCAGTATTTT. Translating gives CASSAPLGGLTDTQYF.